This passage covers 9 T cell receptor beta chains from one sample sequenced in a study of blood T cell repertoires in COVID-19 (dated by TCRdb to about 2020). Receptor amplification or capture employed the immunoSEQ multiplex PCR assay. This is the immuneACCESS table as TCRdb keeps it, with only in-frame sequences that have V and J called. A part of the clones is gone; compared with another copy, unresolved V genes explain less than half, and the rest is unexplained. The sample has tens of thousands of clones on record, approximately 80% of them singletons. 11% to 15% of the sample is taken by the ten largest. Sequences were obtained from peripheral blood. The receptors stem from a human donor in a cohort sampled during active COVID-19.

Points on this clone: The junction does not match germline at one end; this may be a read error. The chain employs TRBV2 and TRBJ2-2, with 8 bases fitting TRBD2. The CDR3 is made up of 15 amino acids. Germline CDR1 reads SNHLY; CDR2 reads FYNNEI. The CDR3 reads CASSKSGGNTVELFF. As DNA, the CDR3 is TGTGCCAGCAGCAAAAGCGGGGGAAACACCGTGGAGCTGTTTTTT.

The gene calls are TRBV9 and TRBJ1-2; TRBD1 matches 12 bases. The germline gives CDR1 SGDLS, CDR2 YYNGEE. CDR3 length: 14 residues. V trimming: 7 bases; J trimming: 5 bases; junction bases outside the gene matches: 6. The CDR3 sequence: CASGRDRGQYGYTF. For the CDR3, the DNA is TGTGCCAGCGGCCGGGACAGGGGGCAATATGGCTACACCTTC.

The V gene is TRBV2, the J gene TRBJ2-1, with 11 positions matching TRBD2. V shed 4 bases and J 10 bases; nucleotides not matched to a gene: 9. The CDR3 has 15 residues. Germline lookup yields CDR1 SNHLY and CDR2 FYNNEI. DNA of the CDR3: TGTGCCAGCAGTGGAGGGCTAGCGGGAGGTGCAGAGCAGTTCTTC. It yields the protein CASSGGLAGGAEQFF.

The V gene is TRBV6-2 or TRBV6-3, the J gene TRBJ1-4; D gene unclear. V was pared by 5 bases and J by 0 bases, with 7 bases between. Per the germline V gene, CDR1 is MNHEY and CDR2 is SVGEGT. The CDR3 totals 14 residues. CDR3 amino acids: CASSTQSTNEKLFF. CDR3 sequence (DNA): TGTGCCAGCAGTACCCAGTCAACTAATGAAAAACTGTTTTTT.

CDR3 nucleotide sequence: TGTGCCAGCAGCCCCGGGACAGGCCCGAATCAGCCCCAGCATTTT. It codes for CASSPGTGPNQPQHF. The V call is TRBV7-8, the J call TRBJ1-5, with 8 nucleotides matching TRBD1. V trimming: 5 bases; J trimming: 4 bases; junction bases outside the gene matches: 7. This CDR3 contains 15 residues. Germline CDR1 and CDR2: SGHVS and FQNEAQ.

The rearrangement links TRBV5-4 to TRBJ2-5; 8 nucleotides agree with TRBD1. Germline V lookup: CDR1 SGHNT, CDR2 YYREEE (reference sequence). With 0 bases clipped from V and 5 bases from J, the junction kept 3 bases outside the gene matches. This CDR3 spans 14 amino acids. This chain's CDR3 is CASSLATGAETQYF. The CDR3 bases are TGTGCCAGCAGCTTGGCGACAGGGGCGGAGACCCAGTACTTC. Drawing the rest from reference TRBV5-4 and TRBJ2-5, the complete variable domain is ETGVTQSPTHLIKTRGQQVTLRCSSQSGHNTVSWYQQALGQGPQFIFQYYREEENGRGNFPPRFSGLQFPNYSSELNVNALELDDSALYLCASSLATGAETQYFGPGTRLLVL.

The V gene is TRBV5-1, the J gene TRBJ2-1; 7 nucleotides match TRBD2. The CDR3 has 17 residues. Unmatched junction bases numbered 10, after V lost 4 bases and J lost 0 bases. In germline, CDR1 is SGHRS, CDR2 YFSETQ. CDR3 loop: CASSPRSGTLSYNEQFF. Here the CDR3 DNA reads TGCGCCAGCAGCCCTCGGAGCGGGACTCTCTCCTACAATGAGCAGTTCTTC.

The V call is TRBV2, the J call TRBJ2-1; D is uncertain. V gave up 0 bases and J gave up 9 bases, with 12 bases separating them. The CDR3 loop spans 14 amino acids. The germline gives CDR1 SNHLY, CDR2 FYNNEI. The CDR3 DNA is TGTGCCAGCAGTGAAGCGTTCACCACCAGTGAGCAGTTCTTC. Its translation is CASSEAFTTSEQFF.

This sequence joins TRBV20-1 and TRBJ2-7; 8 nucleotides match TRBD2. The V and J ends lost 3 bases and 7 bases, in that order; junction bases with no gene match: 8. Germline values: CDR1 DFQATT, CDR2 SNEGSKA (reference sequence). The CDR3 runs to 13 residues. DNA for the CDR3: TGCAGTGCTAGTAGTTCGGGGGGGCGGGAGCAGTACTTC. It specifies CSASSSGGREQYF.